This T cell receptor (beta chain) came from a study of shared clonotypes between healthy human individuals. Study-level information: The donor group consisted of two women and three men, aged 18 to 49.

When replicate PCRs were run on unsorted PBMC, they used around 290 ng DNA, around 30,000 T cell genomes. The sequenced material, unsorted PBMC DNA, was run on ten immunoSEQ deep assay plates. The data were produced by immunoSEQ multiplex PCR, yet TCRdb's version contains in-frame clones alone and is incomplete. The sample yields 450,000 to 500,000 clones, roughly 80% seen once. This CDR3 is 20 amino acids long. From germline, CDR1 is PRHDT and CDR2 FYEKMQ (reference sequence). The trim removed 2 bases at V and 8 bases at J, leaving 15 bases unmatched. The sample holds many counts of this clone. Adult donors, all healthy and HIV-negative, had no recent acute infections or vaccinations.

This clonotype was sampled from a woman aged 35 to 49 in good health. Some clones in this sample may be carry-over from other donors' samples. Sequenced: PBMCs. V usage is TRBV13 and J usage is TRBJ2-1; 16 nucleotides match TRBD2. CDR3 sequence (DNA): TGTGCCAGCAGCTTACTTCCCGGGACTAGCGGGAGGGCCGGGCAGGATGAGCAGTTCTTC. Its translation is CASSLLPGTSGRAGQDEQFF.